The TCR beta chain described here comes from a study of tumor-infiltrating lymphocytes in primary liver carcinoma. Investigators took RNA and DNA out together from about 20-30 mg of unsorted bulk tissue. All of the tumor samples contained over 75% viable tumor cells. A constant-region primer served to make TCR beta cDNA from about 490 ng total RNA. Employing slightly modified ARM-PCR, three nested multiplex PCR rounds were run, and these gave rise to the TCR beta libraries. PCR rounds one and two used TRBV1-TRBV30 forward primers with a C-beta reverse primer for 10 cycles each. Via MiXCR, TCRdb re-called the multiplex PCR reads, giving one row per CDR3 protein. The sample holds 20,000 to 25,000 distinct CDR3 sequences, roughly 85% seen once. V was cut by 4 bases and J by 6 bases, with 12 bases left in between. This CDR3 is 14 amino acids long. Germline V gives CDR1 MDHEN, CDR2 SYDVKM. This clonotype has at least ten counts.

The chain links TRBV28 to TRBJ1-4; D gene uncertain. The sequence was obtained from a woman in her 30s with primary liver carcinoma and hepatitis B virus infection. The sequenced material came from liver tumor tissue from sampling region 1. As for subset: tumor region T1, superior pole. CDR3 region: CASSYPGGYEKLFF. In DNA, the CDR3 is TGTGCCAGCAGTTATCCGGGCGGGTATGAAAAACTGTTTTTT.